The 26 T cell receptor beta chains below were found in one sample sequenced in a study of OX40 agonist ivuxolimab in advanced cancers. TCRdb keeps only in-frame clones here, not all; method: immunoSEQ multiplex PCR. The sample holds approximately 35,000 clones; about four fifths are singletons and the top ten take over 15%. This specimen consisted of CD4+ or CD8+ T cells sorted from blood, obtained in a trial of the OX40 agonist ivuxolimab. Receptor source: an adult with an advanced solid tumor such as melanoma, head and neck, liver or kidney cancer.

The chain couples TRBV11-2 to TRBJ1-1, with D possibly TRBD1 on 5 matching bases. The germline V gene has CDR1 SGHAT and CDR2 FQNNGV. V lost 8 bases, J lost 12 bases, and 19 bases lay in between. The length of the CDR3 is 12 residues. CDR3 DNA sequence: TGTGCCAGCGGTCACCTAGGCGGGGGACCTTTCTTT. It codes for CASGHLGGGPFF.

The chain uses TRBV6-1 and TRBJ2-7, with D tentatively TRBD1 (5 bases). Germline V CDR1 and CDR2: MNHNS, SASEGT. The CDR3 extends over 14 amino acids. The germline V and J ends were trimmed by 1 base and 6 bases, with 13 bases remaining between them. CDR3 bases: TGTGCCAGCAGTGAAGAGGCAGGGTTGCTCGAGCAGTACTTC. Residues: CASSEEAGLLEQYF.

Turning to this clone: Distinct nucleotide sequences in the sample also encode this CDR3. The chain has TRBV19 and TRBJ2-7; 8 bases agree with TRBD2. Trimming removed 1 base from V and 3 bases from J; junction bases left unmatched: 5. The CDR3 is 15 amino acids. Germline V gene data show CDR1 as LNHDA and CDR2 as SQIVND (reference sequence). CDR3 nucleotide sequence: TGTGCCAGTAGTATAGGAACTAGCGGATACTACGAGCAGTACTTC. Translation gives CASSIGTSGYYEQYF.

The CDR3 coding sequence is TGTGCCAGCAGTTTATACATAGGACAGTTGAACACTGAAGCTTTCTTT. Its protein is CASSLYIGQLNTEAFF. The rearrangement uses TRBV28 and TRBJ1-1; D is possibly TRBD1 (6 bases). The V and J ends lost 1 base and 0 bases respectively, with 12 bases between them. Looked up from germline, CDR1 is MDHEN and CDR2 is SYDVKM. The CDR3 runs 16 residues.

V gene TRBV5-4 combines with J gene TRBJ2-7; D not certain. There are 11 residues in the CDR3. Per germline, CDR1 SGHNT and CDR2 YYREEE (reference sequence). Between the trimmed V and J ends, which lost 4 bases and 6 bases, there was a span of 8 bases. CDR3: CASSLLGEQYF. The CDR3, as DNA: TGTGCCAGCAGCCTCCTAGGCGAGCAGTACTTC.

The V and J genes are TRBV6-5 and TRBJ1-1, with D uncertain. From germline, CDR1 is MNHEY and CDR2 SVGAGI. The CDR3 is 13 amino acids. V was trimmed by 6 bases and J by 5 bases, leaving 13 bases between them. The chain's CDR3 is CASSLYTGTEAFF. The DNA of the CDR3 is TGTGCCAGCAGCCTCTATACGGGAACTGAAGCTTTCTTT.

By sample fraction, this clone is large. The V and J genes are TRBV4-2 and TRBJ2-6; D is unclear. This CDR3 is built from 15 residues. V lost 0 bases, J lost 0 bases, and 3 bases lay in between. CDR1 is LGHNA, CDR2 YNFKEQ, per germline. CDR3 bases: TGTGCCAGCAGCCAAGACAACTCTGGGGCCAACGTCCTGACTTTC. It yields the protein CASSQDNSGANVLTF.

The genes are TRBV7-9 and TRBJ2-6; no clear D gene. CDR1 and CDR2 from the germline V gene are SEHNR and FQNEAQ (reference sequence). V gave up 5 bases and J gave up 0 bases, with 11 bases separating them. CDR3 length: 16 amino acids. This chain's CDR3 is CASSPHPSSGANVLTF. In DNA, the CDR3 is TGTGCCAGCAGCCCTCACCCTAGCTCTGGGGCCAACGTCCTGACTTTC.

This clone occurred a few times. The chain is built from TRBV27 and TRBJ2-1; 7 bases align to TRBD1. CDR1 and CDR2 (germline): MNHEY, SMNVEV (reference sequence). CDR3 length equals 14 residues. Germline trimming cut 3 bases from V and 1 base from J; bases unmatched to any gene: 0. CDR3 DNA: TGTGCCAGCAGTTTCAGGGGGTCCTACAATGAGCAGTTCTTC. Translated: CASSFRGSYNEQFF.

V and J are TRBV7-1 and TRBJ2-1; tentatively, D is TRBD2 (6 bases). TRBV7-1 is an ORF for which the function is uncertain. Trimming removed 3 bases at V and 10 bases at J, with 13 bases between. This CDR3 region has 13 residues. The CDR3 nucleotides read TGTGCCAGCAGCTCCCCCCCCGGACTAGAGCAGTTCTTC. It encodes CASSSPPGLEQFF.

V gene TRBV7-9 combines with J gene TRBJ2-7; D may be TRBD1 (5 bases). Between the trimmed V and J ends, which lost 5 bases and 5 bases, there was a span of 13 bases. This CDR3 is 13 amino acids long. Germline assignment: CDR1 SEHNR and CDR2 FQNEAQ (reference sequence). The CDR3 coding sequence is TGTGCCAGCAGCCGATTCCCGACAGACGAGCAGTACTTC. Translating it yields CASSRFPTDEQYF.

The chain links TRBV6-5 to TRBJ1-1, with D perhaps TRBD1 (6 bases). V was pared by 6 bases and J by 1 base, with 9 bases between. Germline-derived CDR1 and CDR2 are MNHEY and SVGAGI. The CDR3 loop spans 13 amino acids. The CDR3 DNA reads TGTGCCAGCAGGGCGGGACAGAACACTGAAGCTTTCTTT. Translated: CASRAGQNTEAFF.

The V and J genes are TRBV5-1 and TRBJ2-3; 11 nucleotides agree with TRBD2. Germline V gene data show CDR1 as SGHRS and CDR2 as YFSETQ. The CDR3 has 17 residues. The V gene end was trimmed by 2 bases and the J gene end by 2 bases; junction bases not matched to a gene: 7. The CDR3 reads CASSFPFSGGDTDTQYF. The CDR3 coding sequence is TGCGCCAGCAGCTTCCCCTTTAGCGGGGGGGACACAGATACGCAGTATTTT.

The DNA for the CDR3 is TGTGCCAGCAGCCCCCTGGGACAGGGTTACACCGGGGAGCTGTTTTTT. Amino acids: CASSPLGQGYTGELFF. J is TRBJ2-2 and V is TRBV9; 9 bases agree with TRBD1. Germline V gene lookup returns CDR1 SGDLS and CDR2 YYNGEE. The trim removed 4 bases at V and 3 bases at J, leaving 7 bases unmatched. The CDR3 is 16 residues long.

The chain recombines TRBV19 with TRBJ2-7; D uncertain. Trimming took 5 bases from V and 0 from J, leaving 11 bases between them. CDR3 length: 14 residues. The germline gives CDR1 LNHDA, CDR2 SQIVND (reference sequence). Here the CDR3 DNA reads TGTGCCAGTAGTTGGCAGGCCGACTCCTACGAGCAGTACTTC. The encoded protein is CASSWQADSYEQYF.

The DNA of the CDR3 is TGCGCCAGCAGCTTGGTGCCAGGAACGCAAGAGACCCAGTACTTC. Its translation is CASSLVPGTQETQYF. The chain employs TRBV5-1 and TRBJ2-5; D not resolved. The CDR3 length is 15 residues. Germline V gives CDR1 SGHRS, CDR2 YFSETQ. The V and J ends lost 0 bases and 2 bases respectively, with 11 bases between them.

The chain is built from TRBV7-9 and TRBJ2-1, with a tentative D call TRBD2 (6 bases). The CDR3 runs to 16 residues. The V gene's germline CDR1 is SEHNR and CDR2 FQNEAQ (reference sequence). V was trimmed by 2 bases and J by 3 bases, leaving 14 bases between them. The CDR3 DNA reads TGTGCCAGCAGCTTATCCCTAGCGCTGTTCTACAATGAGCAGTTCTTC. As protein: CASSLSLALFYNEQFF.

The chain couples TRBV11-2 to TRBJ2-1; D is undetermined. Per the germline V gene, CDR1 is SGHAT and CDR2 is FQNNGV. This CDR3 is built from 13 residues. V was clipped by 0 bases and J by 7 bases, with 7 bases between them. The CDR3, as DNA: TGTGCCAGCAGCTTAGATCCTGAAAATGAGCAGTTCTTC. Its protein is CASSLDPENEQFF.

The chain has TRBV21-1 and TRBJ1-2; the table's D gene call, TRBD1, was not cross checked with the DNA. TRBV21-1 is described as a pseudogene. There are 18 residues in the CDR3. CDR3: CASSKGMDRERNNYGYTF. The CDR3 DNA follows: TGTGCCAGCAGCAAAGGAATGGACAGAGAAAGAAATAACTATGGCTACACCTTC.

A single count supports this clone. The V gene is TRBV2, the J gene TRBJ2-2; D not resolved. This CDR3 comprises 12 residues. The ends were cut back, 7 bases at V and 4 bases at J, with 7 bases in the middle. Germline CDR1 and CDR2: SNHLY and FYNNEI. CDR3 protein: CASTIPTGELFF. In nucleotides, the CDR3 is TGTGCCAGCACGATTCCCACCGGGGAGCTGTTTTTT.

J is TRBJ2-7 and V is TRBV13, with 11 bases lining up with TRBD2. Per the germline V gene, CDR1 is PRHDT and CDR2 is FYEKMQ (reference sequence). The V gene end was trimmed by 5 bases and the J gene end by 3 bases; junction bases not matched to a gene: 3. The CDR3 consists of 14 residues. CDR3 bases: TGTGCCAGCAGCCCGGGACTAGCGGACTACGAGCAGTACTTC. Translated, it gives CASSPGLADYEQYF. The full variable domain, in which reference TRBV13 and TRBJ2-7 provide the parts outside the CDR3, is AAGVIQSPRHLIKEKRETATLKCYPIPRHDTVYWYQQGPGQDPQFLISFYEKMQSDKGSIPDRFSAQQFSDYHSELNMSSLELGDSALYFCASSPGLADYEQYFGPGTRLTVT.

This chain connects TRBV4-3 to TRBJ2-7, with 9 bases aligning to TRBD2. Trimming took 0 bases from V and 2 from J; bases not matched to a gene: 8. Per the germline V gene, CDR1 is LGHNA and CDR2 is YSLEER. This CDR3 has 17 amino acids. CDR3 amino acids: CASSQDLVAGGAYEQYF. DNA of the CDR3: TGCGCCAGCAGCCAAGATCTGGTGGCGGGAGGGGCCTACGAGCAGTACTTC.

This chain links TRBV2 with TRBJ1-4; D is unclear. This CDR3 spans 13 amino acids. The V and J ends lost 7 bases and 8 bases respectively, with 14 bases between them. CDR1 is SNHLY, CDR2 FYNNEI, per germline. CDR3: CASIAESVEKLFF. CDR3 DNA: TGTGCCAGCATCGCAGAATCTGTAGAAAAACTGTTTTTT.

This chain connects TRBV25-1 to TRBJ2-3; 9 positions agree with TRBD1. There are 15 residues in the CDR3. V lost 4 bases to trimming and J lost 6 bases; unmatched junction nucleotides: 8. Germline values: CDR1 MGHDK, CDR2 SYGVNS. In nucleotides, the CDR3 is TGTGCCAGCAGTGCGCGGACAGGGGAAGCCGATACGCAGTATTTT. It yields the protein CASSARTGEADTQYF.

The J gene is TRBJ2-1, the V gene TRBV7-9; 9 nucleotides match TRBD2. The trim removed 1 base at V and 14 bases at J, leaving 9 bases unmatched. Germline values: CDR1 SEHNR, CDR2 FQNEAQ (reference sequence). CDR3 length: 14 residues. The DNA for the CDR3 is TGTGCCAGCAGCTTAGGTCCCAGCGGGGGGAGGGAGTTCTTC. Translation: CASSLGPSGGREFF.

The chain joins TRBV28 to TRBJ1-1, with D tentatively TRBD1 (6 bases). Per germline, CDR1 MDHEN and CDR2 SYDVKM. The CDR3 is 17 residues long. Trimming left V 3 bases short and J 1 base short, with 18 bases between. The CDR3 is CASSLPHSRGENTEAFF. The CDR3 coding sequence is TGTGCCAGCAGTTTGCCGCACTCAAGGGGGGAGAACACTGAAGCTTTCTTT.